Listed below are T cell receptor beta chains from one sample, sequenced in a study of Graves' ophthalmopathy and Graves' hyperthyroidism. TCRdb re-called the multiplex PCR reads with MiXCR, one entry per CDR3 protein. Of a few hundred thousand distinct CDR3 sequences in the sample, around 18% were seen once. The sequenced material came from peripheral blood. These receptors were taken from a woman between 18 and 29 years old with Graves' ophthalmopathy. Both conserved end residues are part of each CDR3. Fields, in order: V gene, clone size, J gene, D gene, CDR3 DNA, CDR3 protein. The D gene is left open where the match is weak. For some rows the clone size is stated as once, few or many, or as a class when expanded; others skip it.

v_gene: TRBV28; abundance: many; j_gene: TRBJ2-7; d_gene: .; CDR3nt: TGTGCCAGCAGTTCCAGGGTTAGCGAGCAGTACTTC; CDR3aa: CASSSRVSEQYF
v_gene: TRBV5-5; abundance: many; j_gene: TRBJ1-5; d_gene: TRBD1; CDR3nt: TGTGCCAGCAGCTTGAGGGACAGGGATTATCAGCCCCAGCATTTT; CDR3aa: CASSLRDRDYQPQHF
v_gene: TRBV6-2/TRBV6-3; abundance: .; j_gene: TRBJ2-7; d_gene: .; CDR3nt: TGTGCCAGCAGTCAACCCCAGGGTCCGGGCGAGCAGTACTTC; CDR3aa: CASSQPQGPGEQYF
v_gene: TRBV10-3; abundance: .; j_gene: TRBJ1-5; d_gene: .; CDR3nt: TGTGCCATCAGAGGGACACCATACCAGCCCCAGCATTTT; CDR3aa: CAIRGTPYQPQHF
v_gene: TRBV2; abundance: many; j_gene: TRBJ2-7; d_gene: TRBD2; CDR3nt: TGTGCCAGCCTCCAGGCTAGCGGATCCTACGAGCAGTACTTC; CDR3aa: CASLQASGSYEQYF
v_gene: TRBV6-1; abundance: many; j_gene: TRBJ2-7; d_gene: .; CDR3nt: TGTGCCACCCGAAAAAGGTTTGAAACCTACGAGCAGTACTTC; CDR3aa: CATRKRFETYEQYF
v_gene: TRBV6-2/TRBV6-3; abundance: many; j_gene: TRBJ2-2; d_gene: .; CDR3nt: TGTGCCAGCAGTGCCCAAGGGTACACCGGGGAGCTGTTTTTT; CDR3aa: CASSAQGYTGELFF
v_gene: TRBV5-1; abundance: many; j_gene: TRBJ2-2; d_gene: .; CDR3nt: TGCGCCAGCAGCTTGCGCCGGGAGAACACCGGGGAGCTGTTTTTT; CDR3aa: CASSLRRENTGELFF
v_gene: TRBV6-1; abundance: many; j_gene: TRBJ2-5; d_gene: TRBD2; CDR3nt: TGTGCCAGCAGGAATAGCGGGAGGGCCTCGGAGAGCCAGTACTTC; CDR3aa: CASRNSGRASESQYF
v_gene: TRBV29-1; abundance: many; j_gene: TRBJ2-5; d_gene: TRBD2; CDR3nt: TGCAGCGCCTCTAGCGGGGGCACCTGGGAGACCCAGTACTTC; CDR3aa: CSASSGGTWETQYF
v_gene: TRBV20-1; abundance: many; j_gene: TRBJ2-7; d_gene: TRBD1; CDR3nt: TGCAGTGCTAGAGATAGGGACAGGGGGAAATACGAGCAGTACTTC; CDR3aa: CSARDRDRGKYEQYF
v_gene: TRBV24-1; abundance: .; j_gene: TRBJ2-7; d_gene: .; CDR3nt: TGTGCCACCTCGAGCAGGAGAGGATGGAAGCAGTACTTC; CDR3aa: CATSSRRGWKQYF